Listed below are T cell receptor beta chains from one sample, sequenced in a study of blood T cell repertoires in COVID-19. Profiled with immunoSEQ multiplex PCR; TCRdb holds only in-frame clones, not every one. The sample records tens of thousands of clones, roughly 90% being singletons. The sample was peripheral blood. Receptors were obtained from a woman aged 80 or over with acute or convalescent COVID-19. The CDR3 runs from the conserved cysteine through the conserved F or W. The D gene is left open where the match is weak. Where a row states a size, it is once, few, many or the class of an expanded clone; other rows omit it.

size: .; J: TRBJ2-7; D: .; V: TRBV4-1; CDR3: CASSQDKYEQYF; DNA: TGCGCCAGCAGCCAAGATAAATACGAGCAGTACTTC
size: once; J: TRBJ1-4; D: .; V: TRBV14; CDR3: CASSQASGTNIEKLFF; DNA: TGTGCCAGCAGCCAAGCATCCGGGACTAATATTGAAAAACTGTTTTTT
size: .; J: TRBJ1-1; D: .; V: TRBV3-1/TRBV3-2; CDR3: CASSLNSNRVTFF; DNA: TGTGCCAGCAGCTTAAACAGTAACAGGGTTACTTTCTTT
size: .; J: TRBJ2-5; D: .; V: TRBV5-1; CDR3: CASSPTLSAGETQYF; DNA: TGCGCCAGCAGCCCCACCCTATCCGCAGGGGAGACCCAGTACTTC
size: .; J: TRBJ1-5; D: .; V: TRBV6-2/TRBV6-3; CDR3: CASSQTSPGQPQHF; DNA: TGTGCCAGCAGCCAAACTTCCCCGGGGCAGCCCCAGCATTTT
size: .; J: TRBJ1-2; D: TRBD1; V: TRBV9; CDR3: CASSVATGGTEYGYTF; DNA: TGTGCCAGCAGCGTAGCTACGGGCGGGACAGAGTATGGCTACACCTTC
size: many; J: TRBJ1-1; D: .; V: TRBV19; CDR3: CASSIGMTEAFF; DNA: TGTGCCAGTAGTATCGGGATGACTGAAGCTTTCTTT
size: .; J: TRBJ2-5; D: .; V: TRBV5-1; CDR3: CASSLGATGLGETQYF; DNA: TGCGCCAGCAGCTTGGGAGCGACAGGCTTAGGAGAGACCCAGTACTTC
size: .; J: TRBJ1-5; D: .; V: TRBV2; CDR3: CASRIGVGSNQPQHF; DNA: TGTGCCAGCAGGATAGGGGTAGGGAGCAATCAGCCCCAGCATTTT
size: .; J: TRBJ1-2; D: .; V: TRBV15; CDR3: CATSQGKNYGYTF; DNA: TGTGCCACCAGCCAGGGCAAAAACTATGGCTACACCTTC
size: few; J: TRBJ2-1; D: TRBD2; V: TRBV3-1/TRBV3-2; CDR3: CASSPHSSGAPYEQFF; DNA: TGTGCCAGCAGCCCCCATTCTAGCGGGGCCCCTTATGAGCAGTTCTTC
size: .; J: TRBJ2-5; D: .; V: TRBV5-5; CDR3: CASSWTMQETQYF; DNA: TGTGCCAGCAGCTGGACTATGCAAGAGACCCAGTACTTC
size: .; J: TRBJ1-6; D: .; V: TRBV19; CDR3: CATRNFLGGVLDSPLHF; DNA: TGTGCCACTAGGAATTTTTTAGGAGGGGTGTTAGATTCACCCCTCCACTTT
size: .; J: TRBJ2-1; D: TRBD2; V: TRBV29-1; CDR3: CSVASGNYNEQFF; DNA: TGCAGCGTTGCTAGCGGGAATTACAATGAGCAGTTCTTC
size: few; J: TRBJ2-7; D: .; V: TRBV5-1; CDR3: CASSLGFGREQYF; DNA: TGCGCCAGCAGCTTGGGGTTTGGGCGCGAGCAGTACTTC
size: .; J: TRBJ2-5; D: TRBD2; V: TRBV7-9; CDR3: CASSLVAGGPQETQYF; DNA: TGTGCCAGCAGCTTAGTAGCGGGAGGGCCCCAAGAGACCCAGTACTTC
size: .; J: TRBJ2-7; D: .; V: TRBV9; CDR3: CASSGGGQGTYEQYF; DNA: TGTGCCAGCAGCGGCGGAGGTCAGGGGACCTACGAGCAGTACTTC
size: .; J: TRBJ1-4; D: .; V: TRBV2; CDR3: CASTEWGQLFF; DNA: TGTGCCAGCACTGAATGGGGGCAACTGTTTTTT
size: many; J: TRBJ1-1; D: .; V: TRBV30; CDR3: CAWSVLEGYTEAFF; DNA: TGTGCCTGGAGTGTTCTTGAGGGTTACACTGAAGCTTTCTTT
size: .; J: TRBJ2-6; D: TRBD1; V: TRBV19; CDR3: CASAWRGQGGSSGANVLTF; DNA: TGTGCCAGCGCATGGAGGGGACAGGGGGGATCCTCTGGGGCCAACGTCCTGACTTTC
size: once; J: TRBJ1-2; D: TRBD1; V: TRBV18; CDR3: CASSGQGNYGYTF; DNA: TGTGCCAGCTCAGGACAGGGGAACTATGGCTACACCTTC
size: .; J: TRBJ2-2; D: TRBD2; V: TRBV5-1; CDR3: CASSRGVSRATGELFF; DNA: TGCGCCAGCAGCCGGGGGGTCAGTCGGGCCACCGGGGAGCTGTTTTTT
size: .; J: TRBJ1-1; D: .; V: TRBV4-2; CDR3: CASSQGTGRDTEAFF; DNA: TGTGCCAGCAGCCAAGGCACAGGGAGAGACACTGAAGCTTTCTTT
size: once; J: TRBJ2-5; D: .; V: TRBV28; CDR3: CASRGSGQETQYF; DNA: TGTGCCAGCCGGGGTTCTGGCCAAGAGACCCAGTACTTC
size: .; J: TRBJ2-2; D: TRBD2; V: TRBV19; CDR3: CASTPGGLADTGELFF; DNA: TGTGCCAGTACCCCTGGGGGACTAGCGGACACCGGGGAGCTGTTTTTT